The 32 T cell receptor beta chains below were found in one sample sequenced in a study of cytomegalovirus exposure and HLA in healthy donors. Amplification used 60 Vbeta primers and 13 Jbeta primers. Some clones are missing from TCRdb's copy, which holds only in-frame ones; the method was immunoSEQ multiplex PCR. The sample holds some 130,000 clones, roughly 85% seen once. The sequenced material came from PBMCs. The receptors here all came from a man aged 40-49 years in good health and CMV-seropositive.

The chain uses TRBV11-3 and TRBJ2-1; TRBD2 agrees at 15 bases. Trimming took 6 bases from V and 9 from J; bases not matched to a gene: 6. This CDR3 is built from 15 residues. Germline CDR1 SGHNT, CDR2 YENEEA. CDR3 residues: CASRKGLAGGFEQFF. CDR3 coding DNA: TGTGCCAGCAGAAAGGGACTAGCGGGAGGTTTTGAGCAGTTCTTC.

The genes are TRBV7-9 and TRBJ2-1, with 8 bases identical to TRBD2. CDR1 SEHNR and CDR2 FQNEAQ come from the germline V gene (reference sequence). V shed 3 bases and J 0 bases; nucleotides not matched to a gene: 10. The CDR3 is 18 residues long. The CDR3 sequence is CASSFQRAGDFSYNEQFF. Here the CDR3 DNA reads TGTGCCAGCAGCTTTCAGCGAGCGGGAGATTTCTCCTACAATGAGCAGTTCTTC.

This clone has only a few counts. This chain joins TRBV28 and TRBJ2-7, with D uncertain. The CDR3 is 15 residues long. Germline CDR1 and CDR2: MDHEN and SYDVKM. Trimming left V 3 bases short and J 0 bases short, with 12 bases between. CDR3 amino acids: CASSFAAANSYEQYF. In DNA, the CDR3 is TGTGCCAGCAGTTTTGCGGCAGCAAACTCCTACGAGCAGTACTTC. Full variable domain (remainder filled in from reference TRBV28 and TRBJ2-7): DVKVTQSSRYLVKRTGEKVFLECVQDMDHENMFWYRQDPGLGLRLIYFSYDVKMKEKGDIPEGYSVSREKKERFSLILESASTNQTSMYLCASSFAAANSYEQYFGPGTRLTVT.

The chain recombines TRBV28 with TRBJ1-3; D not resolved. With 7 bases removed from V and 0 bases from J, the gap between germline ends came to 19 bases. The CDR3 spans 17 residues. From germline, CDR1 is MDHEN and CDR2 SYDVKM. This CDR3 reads CASNLGSGVGSGNTIYF. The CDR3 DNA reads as TGTGCCAGCAATCTAGGGTCCGGGGTAGGCTCTGGAAACACCATATATTTT.

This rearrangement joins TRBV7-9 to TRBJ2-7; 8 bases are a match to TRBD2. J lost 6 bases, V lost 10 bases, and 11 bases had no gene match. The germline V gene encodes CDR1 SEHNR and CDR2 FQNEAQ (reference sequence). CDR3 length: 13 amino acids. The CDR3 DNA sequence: TGTGCCACCGCCGGGAGGGGGAGGGCCGAGCAGTACTTC. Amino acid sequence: CATAGRGRAEQYF. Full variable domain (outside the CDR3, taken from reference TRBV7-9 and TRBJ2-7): DTGVSQNPRHKITKRGQNVTFRCDPISEHNRLYWYRQTLGQGPEFLTYFQNEAQLEKSRLLSDRFSAERPKGSFSTLEIQRTEQGDSAMYLCATAGRGRAEQYFGPGTRLTVT.

In nucleotides, the CDR3 is TGTGCCAGCAGCTTGTGGTCAGGGGAAGAGACCCAGTACTTC. Its protein is CASSLWSGEETQYF. The chain combines TRBV5-6 with TRBJ2-5, with D possibly TRBD1 on 6 matching bases. The germline CDR1 and CDR2 sequences are SGHDT and YYEEEE. Trimming shortened V by 1 base and J by 3 bases, and 10 bases separated the two germline ends. CDR3 size: 14 residues.

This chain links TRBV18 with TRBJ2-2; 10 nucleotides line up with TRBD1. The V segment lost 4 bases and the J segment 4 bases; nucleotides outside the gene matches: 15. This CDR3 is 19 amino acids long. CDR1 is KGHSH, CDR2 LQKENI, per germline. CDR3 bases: TGTGCCAGCTCACTAACACGACCGGGACAGGGGAGAAGCACCGGGGAGCTGTTTTTT. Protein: CASSLTRPGQGRSTGELFF.

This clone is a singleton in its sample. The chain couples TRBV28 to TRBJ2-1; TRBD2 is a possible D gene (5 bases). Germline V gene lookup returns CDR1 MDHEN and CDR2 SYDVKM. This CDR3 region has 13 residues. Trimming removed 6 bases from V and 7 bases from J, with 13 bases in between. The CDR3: CASRTTDYNEQFF. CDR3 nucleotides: TGTGCCAGCAGAACAACCGACTATAATGAGCAGTTCTTC.

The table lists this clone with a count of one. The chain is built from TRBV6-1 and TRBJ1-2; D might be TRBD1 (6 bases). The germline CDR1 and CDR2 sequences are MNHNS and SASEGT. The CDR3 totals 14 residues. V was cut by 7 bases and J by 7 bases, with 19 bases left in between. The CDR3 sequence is CASTARGGVSGYTF. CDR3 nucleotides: TGTGCCAGCACTGCTAGGGGGGGAGTAAGTGGCTACACCTTC.

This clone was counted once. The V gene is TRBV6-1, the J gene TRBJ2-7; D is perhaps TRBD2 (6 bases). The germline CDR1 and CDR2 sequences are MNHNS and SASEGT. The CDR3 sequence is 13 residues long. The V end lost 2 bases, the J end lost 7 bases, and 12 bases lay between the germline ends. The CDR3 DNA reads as TGTGCCAGCAGTGAAAATCCGCGGGGAGAGCAGTACTTC. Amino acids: CASSENPRGEQYF.

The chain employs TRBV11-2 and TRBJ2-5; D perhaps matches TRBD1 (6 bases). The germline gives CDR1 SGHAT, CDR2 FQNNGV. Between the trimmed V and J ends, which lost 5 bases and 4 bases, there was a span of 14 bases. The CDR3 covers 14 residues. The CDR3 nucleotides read TGTGCCAGCAGCCCCCCAAGGGGGAGAGAGACCCAGTACTTC. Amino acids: CASSPPRGRETQYF.

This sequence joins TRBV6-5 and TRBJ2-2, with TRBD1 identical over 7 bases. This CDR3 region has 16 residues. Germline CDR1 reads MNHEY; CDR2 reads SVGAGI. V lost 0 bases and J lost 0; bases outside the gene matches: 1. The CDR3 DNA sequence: TGTGCCAGCAGTTACTCAACAGGGGCGAACACCGGGGAGCTGTTTTTT. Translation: CASSYSTGANTGELFF.

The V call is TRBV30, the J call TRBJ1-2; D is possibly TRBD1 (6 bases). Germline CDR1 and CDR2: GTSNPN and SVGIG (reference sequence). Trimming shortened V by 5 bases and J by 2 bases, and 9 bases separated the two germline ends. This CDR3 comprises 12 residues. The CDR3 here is CAWVRGNYGYTF. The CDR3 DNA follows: TGTGCCTGGGTCAGGGGAAACTATGGCTACACCTTC.

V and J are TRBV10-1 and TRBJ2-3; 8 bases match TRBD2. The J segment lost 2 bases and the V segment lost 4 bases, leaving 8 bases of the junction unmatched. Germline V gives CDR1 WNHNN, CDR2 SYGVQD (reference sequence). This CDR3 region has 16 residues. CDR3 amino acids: CASSAVEREITDTQYF. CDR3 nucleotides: TGCGCCAGCAGTGCCGTCGAGCGGGAGATCACAGATACGCAGTATTTT.

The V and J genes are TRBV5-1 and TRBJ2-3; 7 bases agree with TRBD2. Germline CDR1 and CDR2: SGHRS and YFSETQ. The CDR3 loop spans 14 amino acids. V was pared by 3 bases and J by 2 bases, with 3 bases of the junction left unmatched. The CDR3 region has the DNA TGCGCCAGCAGCTCTGGGAGGGCCACAGATACGCAGTATTTT. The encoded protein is CASSSGRATDTQYF.

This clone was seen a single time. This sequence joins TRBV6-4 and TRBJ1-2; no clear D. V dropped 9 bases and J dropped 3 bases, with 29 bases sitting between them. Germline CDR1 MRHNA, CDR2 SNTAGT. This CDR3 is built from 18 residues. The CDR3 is CARSRTPGELRNHYGYTF. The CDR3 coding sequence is TGTGCCAGATCCAGAACACCCGGGGAATTGAGAAATCACTATGGCTACACCTTC.

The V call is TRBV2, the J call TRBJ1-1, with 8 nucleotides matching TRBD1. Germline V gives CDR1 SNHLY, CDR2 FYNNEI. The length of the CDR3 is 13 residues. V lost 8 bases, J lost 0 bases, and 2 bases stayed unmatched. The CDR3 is CASQGAMNTEAFF. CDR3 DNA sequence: TGTGCCAGCCAGGGGGCGATGAACACTGAAGCTTTCTTT.

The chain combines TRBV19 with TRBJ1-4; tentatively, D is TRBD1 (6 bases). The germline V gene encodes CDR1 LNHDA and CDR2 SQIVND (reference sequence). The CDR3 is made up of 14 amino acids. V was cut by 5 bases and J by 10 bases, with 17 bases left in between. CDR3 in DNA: TGTGCCAGTAGTTTCGACAACAGGGCGGCAAAACTGTTTTTT. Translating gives CASSFDNRAAKLFF. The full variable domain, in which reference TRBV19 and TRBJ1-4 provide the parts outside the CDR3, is DGGITQSPKYLFRKEGQNVTLSCEQNLNHDAMYWYRQDPGQGLRLIYYSQIVNDFQKGDIAEGYSVSREKKESFPLTVTSAQKNPTAFYLCASSFDNRAAKLFFGSGTQLSVL.

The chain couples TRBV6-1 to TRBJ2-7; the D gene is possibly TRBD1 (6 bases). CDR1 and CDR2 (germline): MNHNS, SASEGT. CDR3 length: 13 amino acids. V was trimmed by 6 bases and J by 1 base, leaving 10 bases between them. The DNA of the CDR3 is TGTGCCAGCAGGGAGACAGGTTCCTACGAGCAGTACTTC. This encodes CASRETGSYEQYF.

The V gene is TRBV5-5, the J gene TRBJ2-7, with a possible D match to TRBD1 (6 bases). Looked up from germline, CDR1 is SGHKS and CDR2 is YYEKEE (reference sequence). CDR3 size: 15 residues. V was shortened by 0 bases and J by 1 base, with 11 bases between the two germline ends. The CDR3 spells CASSLAGHPSYEQYF. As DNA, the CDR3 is TGTGCCAGCAGCTTGGCGGGACACCCGTCCTACGAGCAGTACTTC. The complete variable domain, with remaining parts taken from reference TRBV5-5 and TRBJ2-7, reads DAGVTQSPTHLIKTRGQQVTLRCSPISGHKSVSWYQQVLGQGPQFIFQYYEKEERGRGNFPDRFSARQFPNYSSELNVNALLLGDSALYLCASSLAGHPSYEQYFGPGTRLTVT.

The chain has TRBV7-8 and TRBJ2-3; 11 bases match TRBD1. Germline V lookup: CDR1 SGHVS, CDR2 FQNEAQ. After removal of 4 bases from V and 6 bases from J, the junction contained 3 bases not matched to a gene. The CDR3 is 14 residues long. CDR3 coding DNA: TGTGCCAGCAGCTCGGACAGGGGGCATGATACGCAGTATTTT. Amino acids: CASSSDRGHDTQYF.

As DNA, the CDR3 is TGTGCCAGTAGTCGACAGGGCCGGGGAGTCGGCATGAACACTGAAGCTTTCTTT. This encodes CASSRQGRGVGMNTEAFF. This chain connects TRBV19 to TRBJ1-1, with 7 positions matching TRBD1. This CDR3 is 18 amino acids long. V was clipped by 5 bases and J by 0 bases; unmatched bases: 15. The germline gives CDR1 LNHDA, CDR2 SQIVND (reference sequence).

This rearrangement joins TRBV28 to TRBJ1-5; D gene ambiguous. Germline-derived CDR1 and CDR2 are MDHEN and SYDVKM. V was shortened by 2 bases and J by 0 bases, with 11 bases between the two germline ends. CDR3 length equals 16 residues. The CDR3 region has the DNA TGTGCCAGCAGTTTAGGTCGCAGCGCTAGCAATCAGCCCCAGCATTTT. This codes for CASSLGRSASNQPQHF. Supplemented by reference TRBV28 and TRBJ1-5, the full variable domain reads DVKVTQSSRYLVKRTGEKVFLECVQDMDHENMFWYRQDPGLGLRLIYFSYDVKMKEKGDIPEGYSVSREKKERFSLILESASTNQTSMYLCASSLGRSASNQPQHFGDGTRLSIL.

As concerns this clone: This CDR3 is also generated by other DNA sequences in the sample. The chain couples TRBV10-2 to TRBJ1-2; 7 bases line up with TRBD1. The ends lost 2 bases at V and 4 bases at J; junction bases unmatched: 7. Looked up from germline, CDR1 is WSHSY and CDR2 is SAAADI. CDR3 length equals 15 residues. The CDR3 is CASSEARAGGYGYTF. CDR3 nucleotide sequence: TGCGCCAGCAGTGAGGCCCGGGCAGGGGGCTATGGCTACACCTTC.

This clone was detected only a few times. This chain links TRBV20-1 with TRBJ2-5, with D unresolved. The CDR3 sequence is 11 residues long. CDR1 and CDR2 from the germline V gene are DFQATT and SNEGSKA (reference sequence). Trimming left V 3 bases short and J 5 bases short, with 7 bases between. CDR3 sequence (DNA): TGCAGTGCTAGTCATCATGAGACCCAGTACTTC. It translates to CSASHHETQYF.

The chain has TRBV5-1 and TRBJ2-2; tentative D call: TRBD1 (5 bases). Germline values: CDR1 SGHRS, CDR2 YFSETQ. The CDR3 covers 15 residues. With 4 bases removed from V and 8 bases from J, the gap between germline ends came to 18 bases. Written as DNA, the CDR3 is TGCGCCAGCAGCCTGACCCCGGAGACAGCGGGGGAGCTGTTTTTT. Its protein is CASSLTPETAGELFF.

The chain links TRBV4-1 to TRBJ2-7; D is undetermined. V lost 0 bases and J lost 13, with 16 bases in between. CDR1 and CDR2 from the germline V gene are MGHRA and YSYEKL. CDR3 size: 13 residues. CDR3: CASSQEWSRPLYF. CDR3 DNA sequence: TGCGCCAGCAGCCAAGAATGGAGTAGGCCGCTTTACTTC.

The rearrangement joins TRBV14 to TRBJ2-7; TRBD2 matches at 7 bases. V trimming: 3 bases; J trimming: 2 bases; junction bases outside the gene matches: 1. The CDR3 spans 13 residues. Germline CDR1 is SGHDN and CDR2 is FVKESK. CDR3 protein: CASSHTSAYEQYF. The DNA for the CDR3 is TGTGCCAGCAGCCACACTAGCGCCTACGAGCAGTACTTC.

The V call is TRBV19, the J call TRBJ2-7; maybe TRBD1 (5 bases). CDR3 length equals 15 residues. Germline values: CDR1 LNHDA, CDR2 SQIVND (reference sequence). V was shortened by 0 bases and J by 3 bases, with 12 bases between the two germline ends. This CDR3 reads CASSIEADTYYEQYF. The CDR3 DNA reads TGTGCCAGTAGTATAGAGGCGGACACCTACTACGAGCAGTACTTC.

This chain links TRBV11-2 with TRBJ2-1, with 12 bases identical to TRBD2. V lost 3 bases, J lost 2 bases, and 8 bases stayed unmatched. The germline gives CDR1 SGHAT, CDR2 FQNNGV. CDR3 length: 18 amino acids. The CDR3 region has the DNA TGTGCCAGCAGCTTGGCGCGGACTAGCGGGAACCCCTACAATGAGCAGTTCTTC. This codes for CASSLARTSGNPYNEQFF. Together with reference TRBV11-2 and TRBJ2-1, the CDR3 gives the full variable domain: EAGVAQSPRYKIIEKRQSVAFWCNPISGHATLYWYQQILGQGPKLLIQFQNNGVVDDSQLPKDRFSAERLKGVDSTLKIQPAKLEDSAVYLCASSLARTSGNPYNEQFFGPGTRLTVL.

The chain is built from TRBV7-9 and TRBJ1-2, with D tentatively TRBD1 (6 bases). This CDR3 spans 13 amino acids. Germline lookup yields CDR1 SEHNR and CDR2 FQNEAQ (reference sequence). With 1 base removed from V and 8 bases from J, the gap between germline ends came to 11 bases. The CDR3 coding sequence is TGTGCCAGCAGCTTAGACAGGGCATACGGCTACACCTTC. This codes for CASSLDRAYGYTF.

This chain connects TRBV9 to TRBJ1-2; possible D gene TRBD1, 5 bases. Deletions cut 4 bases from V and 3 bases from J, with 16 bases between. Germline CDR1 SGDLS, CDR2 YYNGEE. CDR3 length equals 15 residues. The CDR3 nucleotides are TGTGCCAGCAGCCCTCGGCGGGGGGAGGACTATGGCTACACCTTC. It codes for CASSPRRGEDYGYTF.